This T cell receptor beta chain was recorded in a study of CD8+CD57+ T cells in acquired aplastic anemia. Study at large: When averaged, DNA from sorted CD4+ and CD8+ cells came to around 3.1 ug.

Points from the study as a whole: Shared by patients and controls, approximately 28 CD8+ CDR3s were abundant in patients.

Trimming removed 2 bases at V and 4 bases at J, with 20 bases between. This CDR3 region has 18 residues. CDR1 is KGHDR, CDR2 SFDVKD, per germline. The patients chosen for sequencing had shown expansion of CD8+CD57+ cells (detected by flow cytometry). All participating patients were living with severe acquired aplastic anemia. By the time of blood sampling, patients had still received no therapy. As for this clonotype: Its antigen remains unidentified.

TCR beta VDJ and CDR3 profiles were obtained from a genomic DNA template. From the reads, TCRdb called clonotypes with MiXCR, one entry per CDR3 protein. The sample lists about 290,000 distinct CDR3 sequences, 45% to 65% occurring once. V is TRBV24-1 and J is TRBJ2-1; D possibly uses TRBD1 or TRBD2 (5 bases each). The specimen sequenced was sorted CD4+, CD8+, or CD8+CD57+ T cells (not recorded which) from PBMCs. The TCR originated in a human donor with aplastic anemia. CDR3 coding DNA: TGTGCCACCAGTGATTCAACGGGAAGGCAGGGAATTTACAATGAGCAGTTCTTC. It codes for CATSDSTGRQGIYNEQFF.